The clone carrying this TCR beta chain has a single count. Its specificity is not known. Profiled with immunoSEQ multiplex PCR; TCRdb holds only in-frame clones, not every one. The table lists about 73,000 clones, roughly 95% of them singletons. The CDR3 is 17 residues long. CDR1 is SGHNT and CDR2 is YYREEE in the germline V gene (reference sequence). V was clipped by 1 base and J by 1 base; unmatched bases: 3. The record originates from a study of cytomegalovirus exposure and HLA in healthy donors. Study-wide context: The roughly 130 validation repertoires used the same platform as the approximately 700 first-cohort repertoires, a later analysis reported.

Study-wide findings and caveats: The study listed 164 cytomegalovirus-associated TCR beta chains. In vitro confirmation showed three CMV-associated chains to be CMV antigen specific.

Input material: PBMCs. The receptor comes from a man between 18 and 29 years old in good health and CMV-seronegative. The rearrangement uses TRBV5-4 and TRBJ2-3; 13 nucleotides agree with TRBD2. The DNA for the CDR3 is TGTGCCAGCAGCTTGACTAGCGGGGGGGTCGGCACAGATACGCAGTATTTT. It is translated as CASSLTSGGVGTDTQYF.